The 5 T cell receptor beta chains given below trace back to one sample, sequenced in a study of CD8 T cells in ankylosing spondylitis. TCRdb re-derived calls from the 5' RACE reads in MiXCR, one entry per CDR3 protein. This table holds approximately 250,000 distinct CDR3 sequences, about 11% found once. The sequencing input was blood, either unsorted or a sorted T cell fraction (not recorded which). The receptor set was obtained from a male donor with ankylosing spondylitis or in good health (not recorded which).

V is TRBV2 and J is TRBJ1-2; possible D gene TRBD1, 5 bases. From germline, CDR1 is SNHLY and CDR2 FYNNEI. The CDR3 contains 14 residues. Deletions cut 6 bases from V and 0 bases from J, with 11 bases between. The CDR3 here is CASRPDRPNYGYTF. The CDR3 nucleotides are TGTGCCAGCAGACCCGACAGACCTAACTATGGCTACACCTTC.

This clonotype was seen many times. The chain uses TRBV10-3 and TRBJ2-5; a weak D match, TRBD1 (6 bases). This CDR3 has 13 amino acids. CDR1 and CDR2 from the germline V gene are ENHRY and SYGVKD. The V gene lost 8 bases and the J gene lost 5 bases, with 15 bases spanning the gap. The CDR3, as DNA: TGTGCCATCTCAACAGGGAAGGCGGAGACCCAGTACTTC. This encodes CAISTGKAETQYF.

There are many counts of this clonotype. CDR3 sequence: CASSDKGGTGELFF. CDR3 nucleotides: TGTGCCAGCAGTGACAAGGGAGGCACCGGGGAGCTGTTTTTT. The chain recombines TRBV6-4 with TRBJ2-2; a weak D match, TRBD2 (6 bases). Trimming stripped 2 bases from V and 4 bases from J, with 8 bases between. The germline V gene has CDR1 MRHNA and CDR2 SNTAGT. CDR3 size: 14 residues.

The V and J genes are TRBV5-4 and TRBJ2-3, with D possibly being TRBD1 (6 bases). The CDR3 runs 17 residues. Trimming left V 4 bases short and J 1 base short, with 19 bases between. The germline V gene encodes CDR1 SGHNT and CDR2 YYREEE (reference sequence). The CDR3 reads CASSRPIGQTRTDTQYF. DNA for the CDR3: TGTGCCAGCAGCCGTCCTATTGGACAGACCCGCACAGATACGCAGTATTTT. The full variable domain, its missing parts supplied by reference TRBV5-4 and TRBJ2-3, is ETGVTQSPTHLIKTRGQQVTLRCSSQSGHNTVSWYQQALGQGPQFIFQYYREEENGRGNFPPRFSGLQFPNYSSELNVNALELDDSALYLCASSRPIGQTRTDTQYFGPGTRLTVL.

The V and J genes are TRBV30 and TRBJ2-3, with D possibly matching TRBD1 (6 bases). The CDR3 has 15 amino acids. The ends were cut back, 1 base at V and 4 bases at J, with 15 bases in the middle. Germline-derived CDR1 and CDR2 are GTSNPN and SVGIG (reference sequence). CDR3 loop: CAWSGGQGSPDTQYF. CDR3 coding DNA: TGTGCCTGGAGTGGCGGCCAGGGGTCCCCAGATACGCAGTATTTT.